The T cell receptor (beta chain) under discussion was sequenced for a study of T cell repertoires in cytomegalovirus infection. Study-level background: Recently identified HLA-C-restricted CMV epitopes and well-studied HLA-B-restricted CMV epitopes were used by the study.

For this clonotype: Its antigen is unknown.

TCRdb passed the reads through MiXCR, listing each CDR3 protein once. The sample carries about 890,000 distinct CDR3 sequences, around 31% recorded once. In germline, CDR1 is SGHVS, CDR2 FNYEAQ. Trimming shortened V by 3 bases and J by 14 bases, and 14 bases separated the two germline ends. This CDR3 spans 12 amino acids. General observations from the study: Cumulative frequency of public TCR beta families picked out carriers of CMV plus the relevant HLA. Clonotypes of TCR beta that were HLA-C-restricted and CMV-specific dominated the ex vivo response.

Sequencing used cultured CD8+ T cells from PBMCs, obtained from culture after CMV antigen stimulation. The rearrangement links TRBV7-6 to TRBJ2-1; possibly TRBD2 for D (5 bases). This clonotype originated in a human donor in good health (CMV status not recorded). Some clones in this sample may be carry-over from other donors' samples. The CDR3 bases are TGTGCCAGCAGCTTCAGTGCTGACGGGGAGTTCTTC. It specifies CASSFSADGEFF.